This T cell receptor beta chain stems from a study of T-cell memory formation after mild COVID-19. Findings and caveats of the study: Shrinking CD4+ clones resided mostly in CM and EM, and CD8+ ones in EMRA.

Constant-segment primers and 5'RACE yielded cDNA libraries for TCR alpha and TCR beta, each carrying sample barcodes and UMIs. TCRdb re-called the 5' RACE reads with MiXCR, one entry per CDR3 protein. Among over 300,000 distinct CDR3 sequences listed, about 20% were seen once. With respect to this clonotype: The antigen remains undetermined.

Germline assignment: CDR1 LGHNT and CDR2 FRNRAP. The CDR3 sequence is 13 residues long. The V end lost 2 bases, the J end lost 7 bases, and 11 bases lay between the germline ends. J is TRBJ1-1 and V is TRBV12-5, with D tentatively TRBD1 (5 bases). The clonotype comes from a man aged 18 to 30 who had mild COVID-19 (a few samples of this study predate the infection). Cell type and time point are not known. Material: PBMCs or a T cell subset sorted from them (not recorded which). As DNA, the CDR3 is TGTGCTAGTGGTTTGACAGTCCAGGGTGAAGCTTTCTTT. Translated, it gives CASGLTVQGEAFF.